This T cell receptor beta chain was captured in a study of beta chain features in type 1 diabetes. This CDR3 comprises 16 residues. Germline V gene sequence: CDR1 SGHVS, CDR2 FQNEAQ. Trimming shortened V by 3 bases and J by 3 bases, and 14 bases separated the two germline ends. This clone showed up just a few times. Its antigen is not known. Study-wide results and caveats: PCR might preferentially amplify shorter templates, equally in patients and controls. Among patients, naive, central memory and Treg TCRB repertoires appeared more similar than among healthy donors. Significant though moderate, a shortening of TCRB CDR3s appeared in all four CD4+ subsets of Type 1 diabetes patients.

The sequenced template was cDNA made from the entire isolated RNA. The assay was immunoSEQ multiplex PCR, and TCRdb's table has in-frame clones only and misses some. The profile covers around 690,000 clones, with around 12% appearing a single time and around 0.12% taken by the ten largest. Donors underwent one heparinised blood draw, about 110 mL on average. Using CD45RO/CCR7/CD25/CD127/CD95/CD27, CD4+ naive, central memory, regulatory and stem cell-like memory cells were sorted. The receptor was derived from a man aged 25-40 years with type 1 diabetes. Sequences were obtained from naive CD4+ T cells from blood. The J gene is TRBJ2-2, the V gene TRBV7-8; maybe TRBD1 (5 bases). CDR3 residues: CASSFYRTFDTGELFF. Written as DNA, the CDR3 is TGTGCCAGCAGCTTCTACAGGACGTTTGACACCGGGGAGCTGTTTTTT.